This TCR beta chain was identified during a study of blood T cell dynamics during melanoma immunotherapy. Here immunoSEQ multiplex PCR was the method, and the copy in TCRdb shows in-frame clones only, minus some. The sample lists 14,000 to 15,000 clones; approximately 90% were seen once. The sample's time point: week 3, after first cycle of checkpoint inhibitor. The clonotype comes from a human donor with melanoma. Sequenced material: blood, taken from a patient treated with checkpoint blockade.

The chain's CDR3 is CASSSQGGVFTGELFF. The CDR3 DNA reads TGTGCCAGCAGCTCCCAGGGGGGGGTCTTCACCGGGGAGCTGTTTTTT. The chain has TRBV7-3 and TRBJ2-2; D possibly uses TRBD1 or TRBD2 (7 bases each). CDR3 length: 16 amino acids. Germline CDR1 is SGHTA and CDR2 is FQGTGA. The V end was cut by 4 bases, the J end by 4 bases, with 16 bases between.